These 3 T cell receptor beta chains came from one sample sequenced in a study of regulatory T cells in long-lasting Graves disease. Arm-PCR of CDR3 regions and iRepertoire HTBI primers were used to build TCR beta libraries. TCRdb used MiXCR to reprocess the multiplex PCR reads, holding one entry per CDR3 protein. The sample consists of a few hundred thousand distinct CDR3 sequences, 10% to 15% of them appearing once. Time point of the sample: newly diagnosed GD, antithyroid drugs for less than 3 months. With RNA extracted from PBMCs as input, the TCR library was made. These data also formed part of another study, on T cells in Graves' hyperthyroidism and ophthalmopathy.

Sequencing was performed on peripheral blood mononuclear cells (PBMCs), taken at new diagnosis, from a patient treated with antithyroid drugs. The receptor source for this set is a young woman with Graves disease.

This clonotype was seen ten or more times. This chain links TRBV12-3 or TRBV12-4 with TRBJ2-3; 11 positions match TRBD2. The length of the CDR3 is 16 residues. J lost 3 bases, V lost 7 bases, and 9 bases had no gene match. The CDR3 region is CASTRLAGRLTDTQYF. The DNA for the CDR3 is TGTGCCAGCACCCGACTAGCGGGGCGTTTAACAGATACGCAGTATTTT.

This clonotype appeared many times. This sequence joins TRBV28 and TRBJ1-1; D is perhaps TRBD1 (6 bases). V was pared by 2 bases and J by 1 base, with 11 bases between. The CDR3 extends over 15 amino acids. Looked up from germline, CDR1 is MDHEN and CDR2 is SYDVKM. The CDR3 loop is CASSLTRGGNTEAFF. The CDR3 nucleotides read TGTGCCAGCAGTTTAACCAGGGGTGGGAACACTGAAGCTTTCTTT.

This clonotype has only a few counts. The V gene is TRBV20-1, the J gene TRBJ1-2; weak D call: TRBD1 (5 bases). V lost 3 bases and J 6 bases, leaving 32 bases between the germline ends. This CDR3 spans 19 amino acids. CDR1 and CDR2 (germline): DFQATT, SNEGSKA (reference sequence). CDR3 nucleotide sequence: TGCAGTGCTAGTACTGGTTTCGGGACTAAGTTTCCTATGAGAGATGGCTACACCTTC. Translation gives CSASTGFGTKFPMRDGYTF.